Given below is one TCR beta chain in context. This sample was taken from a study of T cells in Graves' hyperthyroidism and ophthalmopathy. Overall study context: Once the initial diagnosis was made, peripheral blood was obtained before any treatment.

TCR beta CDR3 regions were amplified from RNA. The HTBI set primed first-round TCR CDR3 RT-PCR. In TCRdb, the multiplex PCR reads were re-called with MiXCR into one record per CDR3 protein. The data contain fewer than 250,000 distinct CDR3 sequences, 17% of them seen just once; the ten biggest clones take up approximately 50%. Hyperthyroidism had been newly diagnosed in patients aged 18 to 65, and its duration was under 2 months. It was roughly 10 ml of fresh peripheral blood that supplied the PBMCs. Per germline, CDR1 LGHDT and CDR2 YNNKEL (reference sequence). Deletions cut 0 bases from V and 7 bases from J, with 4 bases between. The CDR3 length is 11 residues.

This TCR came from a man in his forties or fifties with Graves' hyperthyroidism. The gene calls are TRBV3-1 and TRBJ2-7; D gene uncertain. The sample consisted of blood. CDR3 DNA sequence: TGTGCCAGCAGCCAAGAAGGGGAGCAGTACTTC. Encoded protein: CASSQEGEQYF.